The rows below give T cell receptor beta chains drawn from one sample of a study of shared clonotypes between healthy human individuals. The repertoire was sequenced with immunoSEQ multiplex PCR; TCRdb's copy has only in-frame clones and lacks some. The sample lists some 1 million clones, about 76% occurring once. What was sequenced was memory CD4+ T cells sorted from blood. These TCRs come from a man younger than 30 in good health. Each CDR3 is given with its conserved first and last residue. Each record gives: V gene, J gene, D gene, clone size, CDR3 DNA, CDR3 protein. The D gene is left open where the match is weak. Not every row has a clone size; where given, it reads once, few, many or a size class.

>TRBV5-1|TRBJ2-7|NA|NA
TGCGCCAGCAGCCGGGACGGAAACTACGAGCAGTACTTC
CASSRDGNYEQYF
>TRBV28|TRBJ1-5|NA|NA
TGTGCCAGCAGTGCGAGGGGTGGGAGCAATCAGCCCCAGCATTTT
CASSARGGSNQPQHF
>TRBV28|TRBJ2-7|NA|NA
TGTGCCAGCAGTTTAACCCGGGGCCGCCGCTACGAGCAGTACTTC
CASSLTRGRRYEQYF
>TRBV7-6|TRBJ2-3|TRBD2|NA
TGTGCCAGCGGTAGCGGGATTCCTAGCACAGATACGCAGTATTTT
CASGSGIPSTDTQYF
>TRBV28|TRBJ1-4|TRBD1|NA
TGTGCCAGCAGTTTGCCAGGGGGATTGAATGAAAAACTGTTTTTT
CASSLPGGLNEKLFF
>TRBV27|TRBJ2-2|NA|NA
TGTGCCAGCAGTTTATCTCGGCAGGGGGGGTGGACCGGGGAGCTGTTTTTT
CASSLSRQGGWTGELFF
>TRBV7-2|TRBJ1-1|NA|NA
TGTGCCAGCAGCTTGGGGGTACAGAACACTGAAGCTTTCTTT
CASSLGVQNTEAFF
>TRBV30|TRBJ2-7|NA|once
TGTGCCTGGAGTGATGCTAGCTCGAGGGTTTACTTC
CAWSDASSRVYF
>TRBV7-2|TRBJ2-7|NA|few
TGTGCCAGCAGCTTAGCGCAATCAGGCTCCTACGAGCAGTACTTC
CASSLAQSGSYEQYF
>TRBV4-3|TRBJ1-3|NA|NA
TGCGCCAGCAGCCAAGATTTTAACAGAGGAAACACCATATATTTT
CASSQDFNRGNTIYF
>TRBV5-4|TRBJ1-2|NA|NA
TGTGCCAGCAGCTTGGCCGCTAGGGAGTCTAACTATGGCTACACCTTC
CASSLAARESNYGYTF
>TRBV14|TRBJ1-4|NA|NA
TGTGCCAGCAGCCAAATACGAGAAAAACTGTTTTTT
CASSQIREKLFF
>TRBV7-9|TRBJ2-7|TRBD1|NA
TGTGCCAGCAGCACGGACAGGGAAGGTTACGAGCAGTACTTC
CASSTDREGYEQYF
>TRBV7-8|TRBJ2-4|NA|NA
TGTGCCAGCAGCTTGAGTAGCGGAAAAAACATTCAGTACTTC
CASSLSSGKNIQYF
>TRBV27|TRBJ1-5|TRBD1|NA
TGTGCCAGCAGTTGGACAGGGACACAGCCCCAGCATTTT
CASSWTGTQPQHF
>TRBV6-5|TRBJ2-5|NA|NA
TGTGCCAGCAGTTACGGAGGGACGGAGACCCAGTACTTC
CASSYGGTETQYF
>TRBV2|TRBJ2-3|TRBD2|NA
TGTGCCAGCAGTAAACTAGCGGGAGGGACAGATACGCAGTATTTT
CASSKLAGGTDTQYF
>TRBV6-4|TRBJ1-1|NA|NA
TGTGCCAGCAGTGGTCCATCCCGGGGGACTGAAGCTTTCTTT
CASSGPSRGTEAFF
>TRBV5-4|TRBJ2-1|TRBD2|NA
TGTGCCAGCACGATCGGACTAGCGGGAGACTACAATGAGCAGTTCTTC
CASTIGLAGDYNEQFF
>TRBV20-1|TRBJ1-2|NA|NA
TGCAGTGTCAGAGGGTTCTATGGCTACACCTTC
CSVRGFYGYTF
>TRBV10-3|TRBJ2-6|NA|few
TGTGCCATCACGGACGTCCGCCCCTCTGGGGCCAACGTCCTGACTTTC
CAITDVRPSGANVLTF
>TRBV18|TRBJ1-2|NA|NA
TGTGCCAGCTCACCAGGGGGCGCCGATGGCTACACCTTC
CASSPGGADGYTF
>TRBV7-2|TRBJ1-4|NA|NA
TGTGCCAGCAGCCCCGGACTGACTTTTAATGAAAAACTGTTTTTT
CASSPGLTFNEKLFF
>TRBV25-1|TRBJ2-1|TRBD1|NA
TGTGCCAGCAGTGCCCCAAAGGGGGCCGTCGGGGCCTACAATGAGCAGTTCTTC
CASSAPKGAVGAYNEQFF
>TRBV27|TRBJ1-4|NA|NA
TGTGCCAGCAGTTTATCGATAGGAACAACTAATGAAAAACTGTTTTTT
CASSLSIGTTNEKLFF
>TRBV4-1|TRBJ1-1|TRBD1|once
TGCGCCAGCAAGGGGGCAGGGGTCATGAACACTGAAGCTTTCTTT
CASKGAGVMNTEAFF
>TRBV28|TRBJ2-4|NA|NA
TGTGCCAGCAGTTCTCGGGACTTCCTAGCAGGCAAAAACATTCAGTACTTC
CASSSRDFLAGKNIQYF
>TRBV19|TRBJ2-7|TRBD2|NA
TGTGCCAGTAGTATAGGTACTAGCGGGAAGCCATACGAGCAGTACTTC
CASSIGTSGKPYEQYF
>TRBV10-3|TRBJ1-5|NA|NA
TGTGCCATCAGTGAAGGCGGGGGGCTCCCCAATCAGCCCCAGCATTTT
CAISEGGGLPNQPQHF
>TRBV30|TRBJ2-5|TRBD2|NA
TGTGCCTGGAGCCTCTCCGGGAGCCCGGGGGGGGAGACCCAGTACTTC
CAWSLSGSPGGETQYF
>TRBV19|TRBJ1-2|NA|NA
TGTGCCAGTAGTACGGACAGCTTCTATGGCTACACCTTC
CASSTDSFYGYTF
>TRBV10-3|TRBJ2-5|TRBD1|NA
TGTGCCACCCGACAGGGTCAAGAGACCCAGTACTTC
CATRQGQETQYF
>TRBV28|TRBJ1-1|NA|NA
TGTGCCAGCAGTTTAATCGGGGATTGGACGTCCCAGAACACTGAAGCTTTCTTT
CASSLIGDWTSQNTEAFF
>TRBV6-1|TRBJ2-1|TRBD1|NA
TGTGCCAGCAGCCGGGACAGGGACAATGAGCAGTTCTTC
CASSRDRDNEQFF
>TRBV5-1|TRBJ2-1|NA|NA
TGCGCCAGCAAGGCAGCGACCGACAATAATGAGCAGTTCTTC
CASKAATDNNEQFF
>TRBV5-6|TRBJ2-3|TRBD1|NA
TGTGCCAGCAGCCCCGGGACAGGGAAGGCGGATACGCAGTATTTT
CASSPGTGKADTQYF
>TRBV6-5|TRBJ1-2|NA|NA
TGTGCCAGCAGTGCCGCCGGGGCTGGCTACTACACCTTC
CASSAAGAGYYTF
>TRBV6-1|TRBJ2-3|NA|NA
TGTGCCAGCAGTGAGGGGCCGCAGTATTTT
CASSEGPQYF
>TRBV7-2|TRBJ2-7|TRBD2|NA
TGTGCCAGCAGCTCGGGACTAGCGGGGACCTACGAGCAGTACTTC
CASSSGLAGTYEQYF
>TRBV11-2|TRBJ1-1|NA|NA
TGTGCCAGCAGCTTAGCCCAAGGGGTTTTAGCTTTCTTT
CASSLAQGVLAFF
>TRBV10-3|TRBJ2-3|NA|many
TGTGCCATCAGTGATGGGATAGGATTCACAGATACGCAGTATTTT
CAISDGIGFTDTQYF
>TRBV12-5|TRBJ1-6|NA|NA
TGTGCTAGTGGTTATGCAGTTAATTCACCCCTCCACTTT
CASGYAVNSPLHF
>TRBV28|TRBJ2-7|NA|NA
TGTGCCAGCAGCAGCTCCGGGACGGGTCCTTACGAGCAGTACTTC
CASSSSGTGPYEQYF
>TRBV2|TRBJ2-5|TRBD1|NA
TGTGCCAGCAGTCCACAGGGGTTGGAGACCCAGTACTTC
CASSPQGLETQYF
>TRBV19|TRBJ1-5|NA|NA
TGTGCCAGTAGTATCCAGCAGGGCAATCAGCCCCAGCATTTT
CASSIQQGNQPQHF
>TRBV6-1|TRBJ1-2|TRBD1|NA
TGTGCCAGCAGGCAGGGGGCCTATGGCTACACCTTC
CASRQGAYGYTF
>TRBV7-2|TRBJ2-6|NA|NA
TGTGCCAGCAGCTTAGTGGCTGGGGCCAACGTCCTGACTTTC
CASSLVAGANVLTF
>TRBV11-3|TRBJ2-1|TRBD2|once
TGTGCCAGCAGCTTAGGGCTAGCGGGGGGATCATACAATGAGCAGTTCTTC
CASSLGLAGGSYNEQFF
>TRBV15|TRBJ2-5|TRBD1|NA
TGTGCCACCAGCAGAGATTCTAACAGGGGAGAGACCCAGTACTTC
CATSRDSNRGETQYF
>TRBV2|TRBJ2-1|TRBD2|NA
TGTGCCAGCAGTTTTACTAGCGGGTTCCTCAATGAGCAGTTCTTC
CASSFTSGFLNEQFF